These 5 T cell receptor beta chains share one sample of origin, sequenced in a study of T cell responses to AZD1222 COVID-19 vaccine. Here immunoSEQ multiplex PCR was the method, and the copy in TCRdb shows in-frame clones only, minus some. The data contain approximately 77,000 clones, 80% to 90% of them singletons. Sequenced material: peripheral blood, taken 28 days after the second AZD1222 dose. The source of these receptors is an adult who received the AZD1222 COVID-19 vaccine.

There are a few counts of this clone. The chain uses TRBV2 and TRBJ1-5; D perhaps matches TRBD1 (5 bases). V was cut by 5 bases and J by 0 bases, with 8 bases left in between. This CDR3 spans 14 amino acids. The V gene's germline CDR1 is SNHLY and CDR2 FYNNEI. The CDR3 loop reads CASSRQYSNQPQHF. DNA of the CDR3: TGTGCCAGCAGTCGACAGTATAGCAATCAGCCCCAGCATTTT.

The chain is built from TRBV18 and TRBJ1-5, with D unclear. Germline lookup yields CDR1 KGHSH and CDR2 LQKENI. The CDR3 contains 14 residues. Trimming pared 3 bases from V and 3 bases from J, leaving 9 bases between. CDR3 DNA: TGTGCCAGCTCACCGAACGGACCCAATCAGCCCCAGCATTTT. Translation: CASSPNGPNQPQHF.

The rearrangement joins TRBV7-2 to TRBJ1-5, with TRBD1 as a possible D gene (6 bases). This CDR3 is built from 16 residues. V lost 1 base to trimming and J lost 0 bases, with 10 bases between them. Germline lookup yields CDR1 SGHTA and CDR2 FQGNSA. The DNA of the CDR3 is TGTGCCAGCAGCTTAGAGGGGGGGGTTAGCAATCAGCCCCAGCATTTT. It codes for CASSLEGGVSNQPQHF.

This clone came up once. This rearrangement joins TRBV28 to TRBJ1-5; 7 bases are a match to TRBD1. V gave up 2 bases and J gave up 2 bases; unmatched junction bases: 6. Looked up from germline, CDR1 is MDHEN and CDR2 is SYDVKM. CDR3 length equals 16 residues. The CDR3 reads CASSLIGTEGNQPQHF. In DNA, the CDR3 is TGTGCCAGCAGTTTAATCGGGACAGAGGGCAATCAGCCCCAGCATTTT.

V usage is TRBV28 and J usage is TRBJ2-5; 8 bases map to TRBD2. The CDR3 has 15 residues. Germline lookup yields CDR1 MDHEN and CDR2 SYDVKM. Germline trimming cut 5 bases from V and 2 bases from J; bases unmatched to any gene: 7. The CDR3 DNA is TGTGCCAGCAGTGCAGCGGGGGCCCTGCAAGAGACCCAGTACTTC. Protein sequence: CASSAAGALQETQYF.